This TCR beta chain was obtained from a study of blood T cell repertoires in COVID-19. Overall study context: Italy, Spain and the United States were the sources of the convalescent and acute COVID-19 samples.

In the original processing: Using reference gene primer amplification, nucleated cell counts were estimated. Generated by immunoSEQ multiplex PCR, the TCRdb table keeps only in-frame clones and is missing some. That table is the source of V, J and clone size, and D and trimming were worked out from the DNA. The profile shows 150,000 to 200,000 clones, about 88% of them singletons. This clonotype originated in a man aged 55 to 70 with active or convalescent COVID-19. Sequencing used peripheral blood.

The CDR3 is CASGGQGNTEAFF. In DNA form, the CDR3 reads TGTGCCAGCGGGGGACAGGGAAACACTGAAGCTTTCTTT. The chain uses TRBV18 and TRBJ1-1, with 9 bases fitting TRBD1. Trimming took 8 bases from V and 2 from J; bases not matched to a gene: 3. The V gene's germline CDR1 is KGHSH and CDR2 LQKENI. The CDR3 loop spans 13 amino acids.